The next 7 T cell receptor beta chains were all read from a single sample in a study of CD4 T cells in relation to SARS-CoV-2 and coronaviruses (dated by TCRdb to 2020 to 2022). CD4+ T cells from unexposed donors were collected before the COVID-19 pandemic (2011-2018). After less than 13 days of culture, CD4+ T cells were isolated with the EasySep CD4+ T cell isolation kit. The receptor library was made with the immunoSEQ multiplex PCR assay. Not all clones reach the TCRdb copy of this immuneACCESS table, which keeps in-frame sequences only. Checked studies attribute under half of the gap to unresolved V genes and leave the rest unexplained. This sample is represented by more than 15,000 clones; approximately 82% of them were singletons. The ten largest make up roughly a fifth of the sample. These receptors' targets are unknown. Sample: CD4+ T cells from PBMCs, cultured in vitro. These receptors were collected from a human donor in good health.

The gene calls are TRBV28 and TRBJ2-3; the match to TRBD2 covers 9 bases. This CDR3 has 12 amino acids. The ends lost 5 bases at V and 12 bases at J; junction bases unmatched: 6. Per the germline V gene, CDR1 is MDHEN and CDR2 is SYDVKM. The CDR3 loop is CASSPSGRSQYF. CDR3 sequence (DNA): TGTGCCAGCAGTCCCAGCGGGAGGTCCCAGTATTTT. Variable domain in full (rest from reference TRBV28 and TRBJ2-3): DVKVTQSSRYLVKRTGEKVFLECVQDMDHENMFWYRQDPGLGLRLIYFSYDVKMKEKGDIPEGYSVSREKKERFSLILESASTNQTSMYLCASSPSGRSQYFGPGTRLTVL.

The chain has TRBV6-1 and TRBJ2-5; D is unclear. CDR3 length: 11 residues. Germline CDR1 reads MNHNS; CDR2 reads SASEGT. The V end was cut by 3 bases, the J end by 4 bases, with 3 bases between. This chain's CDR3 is CASSESETQYF. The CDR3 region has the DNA TGTGCCAGCAGTGAGTCAGAGACCCAGTACTTC.

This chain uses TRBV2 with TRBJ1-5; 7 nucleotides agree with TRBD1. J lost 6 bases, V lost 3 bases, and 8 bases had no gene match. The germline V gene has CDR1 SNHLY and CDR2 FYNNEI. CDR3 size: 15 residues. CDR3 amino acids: CASSESRGAGQPQHF. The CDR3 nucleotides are TGTGCCAGCAGTGAGAGCAGGGGGGCTGGTCAGCCCCAGCATTTT. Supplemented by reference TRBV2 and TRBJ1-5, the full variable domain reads EPEVTQTPSHQVTQMGQEVILRCVPISNHLYFYWYRQILGQKVEFLVSFYNNEISEKSEIFDDQFSVERPDGSNFTLKIRSTKLEDSAMYFCASSESRGAGQPQHFGDGTRLSIL.

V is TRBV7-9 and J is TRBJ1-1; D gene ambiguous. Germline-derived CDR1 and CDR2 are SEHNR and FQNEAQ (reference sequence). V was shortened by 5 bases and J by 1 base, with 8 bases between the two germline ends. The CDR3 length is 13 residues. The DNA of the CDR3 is TGTGCCAGCAGCCTGCCAGGGAACACTGAAGCTTTCTTT. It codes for CASSLPGNTEAFF.

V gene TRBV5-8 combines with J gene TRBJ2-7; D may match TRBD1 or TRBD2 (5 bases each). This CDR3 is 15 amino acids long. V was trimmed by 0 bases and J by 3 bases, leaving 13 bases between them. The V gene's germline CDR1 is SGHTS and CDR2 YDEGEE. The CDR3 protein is CASSLAWGFGYEQYF. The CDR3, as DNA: TGTGCCAGCAGCTTGGCATGGGGGTTTGGCTACGAGCAGTACTTC.

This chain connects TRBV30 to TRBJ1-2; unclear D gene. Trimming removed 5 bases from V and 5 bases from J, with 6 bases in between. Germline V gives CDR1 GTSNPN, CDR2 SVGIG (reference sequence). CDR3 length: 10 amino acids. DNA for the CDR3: TGTGCCTGGGGGGAGTATGGCTACACCTTC. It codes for CAWGEYGYTF.

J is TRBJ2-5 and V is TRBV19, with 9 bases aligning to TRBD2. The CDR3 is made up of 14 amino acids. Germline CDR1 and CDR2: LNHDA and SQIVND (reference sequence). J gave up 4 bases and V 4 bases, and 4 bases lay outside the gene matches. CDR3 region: CASSSSGRTETQYF. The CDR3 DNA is TGTGCCAGTAGTAGTAGCGGGAGAACAGAGACCCAGTACTTC. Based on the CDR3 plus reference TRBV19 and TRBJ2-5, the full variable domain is DGGITQSPKYLFRKEGQNVTLSCEQNLNHDAMYWYRQDPGQGLRLIYYSQIVNDFQKGDIAEGYSVSREKKESFPLTVTSAQKNPTAFYLCASSSSGRTETQYFGPGTRLLVL.